This section outlines one TCR beta chain sequence together with its context. This sample is drawn from a study of blood T cell repertoires in COVID-19. Germline CDR1 reads GTSNPN; CDR2 reads SVGIG (reference sequence). CDR3 length equals 14 residues. V lost 5 bases and J 2 bases, leaving 13 bases between the germline ends. Only in-frame clones appear in the TCRdb table, and some are missing; sequencing was by immunoSEQ multiplex PCR. The table includes some 500,000 clones, about 88% detected once. The TCR sequence derives from a woman aged 50 to 60 with COVID-19, enrolled during active disease. The sequenced sample was peripheral blood. The chain combines TRBV30 with TRBJ2-1; weak D call: TRBD2 (7 bases). In DNA, the CDR3 is TGTGCCTGGGGGCCGGGGGGCGCCTACAATGAGCAGTTCTTC. It encodes CAWGPGGAYNEQFF. The entire variable domain, with the rest obtained from reference TRBV30 and TRBJ2-1, is as follows: SQTIHQWPATLVQPVGSPLSLECTVEGTSNPNLYWYRQAAGRGLQLLFYSVGIGQISSEVPQNLSASRPQDRQFILSSKKLLLSDSGFYLCAWGPGGAYNEQFFGPGTRLTVL.